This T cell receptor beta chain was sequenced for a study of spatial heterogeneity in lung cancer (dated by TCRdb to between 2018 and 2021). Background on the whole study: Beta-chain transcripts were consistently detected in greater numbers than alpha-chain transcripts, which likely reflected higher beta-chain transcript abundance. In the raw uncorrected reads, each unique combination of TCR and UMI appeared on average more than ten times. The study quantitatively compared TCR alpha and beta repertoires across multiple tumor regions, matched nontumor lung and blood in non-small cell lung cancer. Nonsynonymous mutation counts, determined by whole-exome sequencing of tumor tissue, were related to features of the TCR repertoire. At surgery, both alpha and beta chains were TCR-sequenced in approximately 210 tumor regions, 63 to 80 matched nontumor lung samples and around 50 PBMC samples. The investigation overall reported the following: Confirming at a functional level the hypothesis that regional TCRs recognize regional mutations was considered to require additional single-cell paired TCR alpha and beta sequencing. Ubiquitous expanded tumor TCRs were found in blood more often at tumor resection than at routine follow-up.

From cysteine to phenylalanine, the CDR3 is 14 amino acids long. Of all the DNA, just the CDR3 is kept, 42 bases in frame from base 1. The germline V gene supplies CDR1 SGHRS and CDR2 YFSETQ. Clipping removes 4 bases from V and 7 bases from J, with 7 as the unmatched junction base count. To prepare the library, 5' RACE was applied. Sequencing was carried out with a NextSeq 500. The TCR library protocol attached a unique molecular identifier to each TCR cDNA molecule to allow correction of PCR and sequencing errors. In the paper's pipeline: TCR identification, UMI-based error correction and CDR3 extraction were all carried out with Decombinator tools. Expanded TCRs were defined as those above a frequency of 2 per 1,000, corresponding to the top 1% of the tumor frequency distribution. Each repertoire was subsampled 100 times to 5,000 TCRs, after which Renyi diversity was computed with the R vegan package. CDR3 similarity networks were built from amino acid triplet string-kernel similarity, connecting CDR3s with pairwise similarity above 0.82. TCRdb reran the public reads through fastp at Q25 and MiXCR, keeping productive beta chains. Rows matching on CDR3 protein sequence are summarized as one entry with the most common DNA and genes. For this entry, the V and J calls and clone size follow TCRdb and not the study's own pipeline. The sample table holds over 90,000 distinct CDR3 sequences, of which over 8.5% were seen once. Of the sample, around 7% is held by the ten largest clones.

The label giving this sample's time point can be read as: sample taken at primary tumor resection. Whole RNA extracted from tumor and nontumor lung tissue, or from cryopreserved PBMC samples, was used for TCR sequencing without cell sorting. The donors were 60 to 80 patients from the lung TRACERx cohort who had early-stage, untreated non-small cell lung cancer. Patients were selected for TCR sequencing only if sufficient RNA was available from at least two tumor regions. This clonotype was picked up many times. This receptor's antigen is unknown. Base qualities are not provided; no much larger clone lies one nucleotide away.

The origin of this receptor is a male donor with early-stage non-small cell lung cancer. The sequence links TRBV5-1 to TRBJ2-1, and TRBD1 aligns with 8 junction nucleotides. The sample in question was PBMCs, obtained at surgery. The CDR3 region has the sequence CASSVQGVKNEQFF. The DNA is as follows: TGCGCCAGCAGCGTACAGGGGGTGAAGAATGAGCAGTTCTTC.